Below, 15 T cell receptor beta chains from the same sample are listed, as sequenced in a study of T cell responses to AZD1222 COVID-19 vaccine. Method: immunoSEQ multiplex PCR; TCRdb's copy keeps in-frame clones and lacks some. This repertoire shows some 150,000 clones, approximately 88% found once; its top ten account for roughly 16%. The specimen was peripheral blood, collected on day 0 of AZD1222 vaccination. Receptors were obtained from an adult in good health.

CDR3 residues: CASSLGGGVAKNIQYF. CDR3 coding DNA: TGTGCCAGCAGCTTGGGGGGCGGGGTAGCCAAAAACATTCAGTACTTC. V gene TRBV5-4 combines with J gene TRBJ2-4, with a weak D call TRBD2 (6 bases). The CDR3 length is 16 residues. The V and J ends lost 0 bases and 0 bases respectively, with 10 bases between them. Germline V gene sequence: CDR1 SGHNT, CDR2 YYREEE (reference sequence). Together with reference TRBV5-4 and TRBJ2-4, the CDR3 gives the full variable domain: ETGVTQSPTHLIKTRGQQVTLRCSSQSGHNTVSWYQQALGQGPQFIFQYYREEENGRGNFPPRFSGLQFPNYSSELNVNALELDDSALYLCASSLGGGVAKNIQYFGAGTRLSVL.

The chain employs TRBV5-8 and TRBJ1-2; 12 bases are shared with TRBD1. The germline V gene encodes CDR1 SGHTS and CDR2 YDEGEE. Trimming took 4 bases from V and 5 from J; bases not matched to a gene: 9. CDR3 length equals 16 residues. CDR3 protein: CASSAGVGQGAYGYTF. CDR3 nucleotide sequence: TGTGCCAGCAGCGCCGGAGTGGGACAGGGGGCATATGGCTACACCTTC.

V is TRBV4-2 and J is TRBJ1-2; D may be TRBD1 (6 bases). This CDR3 spans 15 amino acids. V lost 0 bases, J lost 8 bases, and 16 bases lay in between. Per germline, CDR1 LGHNA and CDR2 YNFKEQ. The DNA of the CDR3 is TGTGCCAGCAGCCAAGAAAGACAGGCCGGTTCCGGCTACACCTTC. Encoded protein: CASSQERQAGSGYTF.

The genes are TRBV19 and TRBJ2-1; TRBD2 matches 8 bases. V trimming: 5 bases; J trimming: 2 bases; junction bases outside the gene matches: 5. In germline, CDR1 is LNHDA, CDR2 SQIVND (reference sequence). This CDR3 contains 15 residues. Written as DNA, the CDR3 is TGTGCCAGTAGTGAATCGGGGGGGCCCTACAATGAGCAGTTCTTC. Translating gives CASSESGGPYNEQFF.

Only one count was recorded for this clone. The rearrangement links TRBV5-1 to TRBJ1-3, with 10 positions matching TRBD1. Per germline, CDR1 SGHRS and CDR2 YFSETQ. The CDR3 sequence is 16 residues long. Losses at the gene ends were 4 bases for V and 2 bases for J; bases not matched to a gene: 6. The CDR3 region is CASSMGQGFAGNTIYF. As DNA, the CDR3 is TGCGCCAGCAGCATGGGACAGGGGTTTGCTGGAAACACCATATATTTT.

CDR3 sequence reads: CASSFRHSYYEQYF. CDR3 DNA: TGTGCCAGCAGTTTTCGGCACAGTTACTACGAGCAGTACTTC. The rearrangement joins TRBV27 to TRBJ2-7, with D uncertain. In germline, CDR1 is MNHEY, CDR2 SMNVEV (reference sequence). This CDR3 comprises 14 residues. Trimming removed 3 bases at V and 3 bases at J, with 12 bases between.

This chain connects TRBV10-3 to TRBJ1-5; 7 bases match TRBD1. With V trimmed by 6 bases and J by 4 bases, 6 bases remained unmatched. There are 14 residues in the CDR3. Germline CDR1 and CDR2: ENHRY and SYGVKD. The CDR3 loop is CAISPDRTNQPQHF. CDR3 nucleotide sequence: TGTGCCATCAGCCCGGACAGGACTAATCAGCCCCAGCATTTT.

The rearrangement links TRBV5-6 to TRBJ1-6; D remains ambiguous. Trimming stripped 0 bases from V and 0 bases from J, with 7 bases between. From germline, CDR1 is SGHDT and CDR2 YYEEEE. This CDR3 has 16 residues. The CDR3 DNA reads as TGTGCCAGCAGCTTGGGTCCAAGCTCCTATAATTCACCCCTCCACTTT. Protein: CASSLGPSSYNSPLHF.

In its sample, this clone was seen a few times. The J gene is TRBJ2-3, the V gene TRBV29-1, with 7 bases aligning to TRBD1. With 2 bases clipped from V and 2 bases from J, the junction kept 10 bases outside the gene matches. This CDR3 region has 16 residues. Germline V gene sequence: CDR1 SQVTM, CDR2 ANQGSEA. The CDR3 coding sequence is TGCAGCGTTGAAAGACAGGGAGATACTTTCACAGATACGCAGTATTTT. It translates to CSVERQGDTFTDTQYF.

The V call is TRBV3-1 (or the pseudogene TRBV3-2), the J call TRBJ2-7, with 7 bases aligning to TRBD1. The CDR3 consists of 17 residues. Germline trimming cut 1 base from V and 4 bases from J; bases unmatched to any gene: 13. Germline CDR1 is LGHDT and CDR2 is YNNKEL (reference sequence). In DNA, the CDR3 is TGTGCCAGCAGCCAAGCTCCCGGGGACAGAGCACGGTACGAGCAGTACTTC. Its protein product is CASSQAPGDRARYEQYF.

The V gene is TRBV24-1, the J gene TRBJ2-1; 9 nucleotides agree with TRBD1. CDR3 length: 16 residues. V was pared by 4 bases and J by 8 bases, with 11 bases of the junction left unmatched. CDR1 is KGHDR and CDR2 is SFDVKD in the germline V gene. The CDR3 here is CATSETGTGWADEQFF. CDR3 DNA: TGTGCCACCAGTGAAACCGGGACAGGGTGGGCGGATGAGCAGTTCTTC.

There are a few counts of this clone. Here the CDR3 DNA reads TGTGCCAGCAGCTTCACGGGGAGGAGCTATGGCTACACCTTC. Translating it yields CASSFTGRSYGYTF. This chain links TRBV11-1 with TRBJ1-2; no definite D call. With 3 bases removed from V and 4 bases from J, the gap between germline ends came to 12 bases. The CDR3 is made up of 14 amino acids. Germline V gives CDR1 SGHAT, CDR2 FQDESV (reference sequence).

The chain has TRBV9 and TRBJ1-1, with D perhaps matching TRBD1 (5 bases). The germline V gene encodes CDR1 SGDLS and CDR2 YYNGEE. The CDR3 totals 15 residues. The V end lost 3 bases, the J end lost 4 bases, and 16 bases lay between the germline ends. The CDR3 coding sequence is TGTGCCAGCAGCGCACGGGACTTCGGGAGCACTGAAGCTTTCTTT. It codes for CASSARDFGSTEAFF.

The chain has TRBV2 and TRBJ2-5; D gene ambiguous. The CDR3 has 14 residues. The germline CDR1 and CDR2 sequences are SNHLY and FYNNEI. Trimming removed 4 bases from V and 5 bases from J, with 14 bases in between. The CDR3 loop reads CASSGQVVVETQYF. The CDR3 coding sequence is TGTGCCAGCAGTGGGCAAGTGGTGGTGGAGACCCAGTACTTC.

The V and J genes are TRBV7-2 and TRBJ1-6, with 8 bases matching TRBD1. CDR3 length equals 16 residues. J gave up 4 bases and V 2 bases, and 4 bases lay outside the gene matches. Germline-derived CDR1 and CDR2 are SGHTA and FQGNSA. This CDR3 is CASSLQGAAYNSPLHF. CDR3 in DNA: TGTGCCAGCAGCTTACAGGGGGCAGCTTATAATTCACCCCTCCACTTT.